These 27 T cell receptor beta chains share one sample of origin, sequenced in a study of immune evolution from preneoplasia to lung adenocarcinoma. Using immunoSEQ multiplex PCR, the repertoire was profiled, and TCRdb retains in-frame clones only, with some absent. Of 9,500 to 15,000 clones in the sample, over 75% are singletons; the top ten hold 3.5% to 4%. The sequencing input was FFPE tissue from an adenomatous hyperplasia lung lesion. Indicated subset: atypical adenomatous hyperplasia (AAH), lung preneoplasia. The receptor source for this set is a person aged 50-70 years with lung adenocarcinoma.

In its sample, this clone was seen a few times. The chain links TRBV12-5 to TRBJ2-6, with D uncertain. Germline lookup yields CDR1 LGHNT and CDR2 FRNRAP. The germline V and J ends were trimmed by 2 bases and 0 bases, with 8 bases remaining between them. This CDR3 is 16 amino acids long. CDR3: CASGLPRPSGANVLTF. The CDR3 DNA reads TGTGCTAGTGGTTTGCCTCGGCCCTCTGGGGCCAACGTCCTGACTTTC.

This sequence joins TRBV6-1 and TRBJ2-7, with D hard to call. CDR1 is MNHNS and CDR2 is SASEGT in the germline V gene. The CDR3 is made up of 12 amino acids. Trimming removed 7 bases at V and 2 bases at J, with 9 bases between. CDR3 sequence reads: CASTGPAYEQYF. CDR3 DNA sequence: TGTGCCAGCACGGGCCCAGCCTACGAGCAGTACTTC.

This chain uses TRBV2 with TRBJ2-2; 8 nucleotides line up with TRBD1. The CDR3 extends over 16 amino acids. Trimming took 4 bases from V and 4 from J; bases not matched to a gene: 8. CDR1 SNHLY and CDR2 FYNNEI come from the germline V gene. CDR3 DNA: TGTGCCAGCAGTGGACAGGGGACCTCGTTCACCGGGGAGCTGTTTTTT. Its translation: CASSGQGTSFTGELFF.

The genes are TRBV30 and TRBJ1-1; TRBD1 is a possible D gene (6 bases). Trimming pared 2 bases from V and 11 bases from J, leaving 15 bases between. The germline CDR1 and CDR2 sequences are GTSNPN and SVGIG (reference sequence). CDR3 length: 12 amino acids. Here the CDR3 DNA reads TGTGCCTGGAGTAGGGGGAGTCTAGCGGCTTTCTTT. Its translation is CAWSRGSLAAFF.

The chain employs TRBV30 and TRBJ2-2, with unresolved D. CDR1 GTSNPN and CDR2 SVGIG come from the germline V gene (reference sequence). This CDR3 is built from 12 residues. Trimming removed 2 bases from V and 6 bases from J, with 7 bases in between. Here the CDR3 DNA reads TGTGCCTGGAGTCCCCAGGCCGGGGAGCTGTTTTTT. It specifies CAWSPQAGELFF.

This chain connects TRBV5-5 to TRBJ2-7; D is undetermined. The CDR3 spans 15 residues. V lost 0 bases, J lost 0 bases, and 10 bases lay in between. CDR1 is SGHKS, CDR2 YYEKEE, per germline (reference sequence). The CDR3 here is CASSLAPDSSYEQYF. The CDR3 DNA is TGTGCCAGCAGCTTGGCACCTGACTCCTCCTACGAGCAGTACTTC.

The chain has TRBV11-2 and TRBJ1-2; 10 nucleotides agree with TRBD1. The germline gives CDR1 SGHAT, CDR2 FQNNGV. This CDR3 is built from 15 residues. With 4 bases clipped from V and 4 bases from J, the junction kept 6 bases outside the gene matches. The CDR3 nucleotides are TGTGCCAGCAGCTCCCGGGACAGGGGCCTCTATGGCTACACCTTC. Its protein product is CASSSRDRGLYGYTF.

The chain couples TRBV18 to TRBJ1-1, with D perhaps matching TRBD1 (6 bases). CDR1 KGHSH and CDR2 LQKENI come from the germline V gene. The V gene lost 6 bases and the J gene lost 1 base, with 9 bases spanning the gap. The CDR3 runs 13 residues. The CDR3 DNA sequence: TGTGCCAGCTCCTTAGGGGGGAACACTGAAGCTTTCTTT. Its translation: CASSLGGNTEAFF.

The CDR3 here is CASSEGGTGLPDIQYF. The CDR3 nucleotides are TGTGCCAGCAGTGAAGGCGGGACAGGGTTACCGGACATTCAGTACTTC. The chain uses TRBV6-1 and TRBJ2-4, with 9 bases lining up with TRBD1. The germline V gene encodes CDR1 MNHNS and CDR2 SASEGT. This CDR3 is built from 16 residues. V lost 1 base to trimming and J lost 8 bases; unmatched junction nucleotides: 9.

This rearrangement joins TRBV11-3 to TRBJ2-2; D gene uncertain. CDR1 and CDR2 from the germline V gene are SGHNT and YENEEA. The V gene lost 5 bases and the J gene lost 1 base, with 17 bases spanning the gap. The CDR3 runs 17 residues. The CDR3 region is CASSRTQLAGNTGELFF. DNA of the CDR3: TGTGCCAGCAGCCGAACACAATTGGCAGGGAACACCGGGGAGCTGTTTTTT.

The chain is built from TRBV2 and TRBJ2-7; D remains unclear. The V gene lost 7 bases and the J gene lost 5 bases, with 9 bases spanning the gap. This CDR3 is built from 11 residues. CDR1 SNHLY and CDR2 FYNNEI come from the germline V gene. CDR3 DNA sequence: TGTGCCAGCAACTTTCAGAACGAGCAGTACTTC. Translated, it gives CASNFQNEQYF.

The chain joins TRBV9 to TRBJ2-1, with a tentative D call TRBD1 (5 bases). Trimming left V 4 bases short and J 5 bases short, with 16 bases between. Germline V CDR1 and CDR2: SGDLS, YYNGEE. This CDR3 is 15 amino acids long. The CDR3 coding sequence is TGTGCCAGCAGCCCTAGGACAACGCGCGACAATGAGCAGTTCTTC. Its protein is CASSPRTTRDNEQFF.

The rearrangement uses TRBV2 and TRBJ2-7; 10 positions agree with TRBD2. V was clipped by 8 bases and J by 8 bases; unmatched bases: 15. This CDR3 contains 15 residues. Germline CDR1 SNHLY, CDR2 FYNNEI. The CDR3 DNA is TGTGCCAGCGAGAACCTGGGGCTAGCGGGAGCTCAGCAGTACTTC. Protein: CASENLGLAGAQQYF. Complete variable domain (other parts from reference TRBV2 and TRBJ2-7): EPEVTQTPSHQVTQMGQEVILRCVPISNHLYFYWYRQILGQKVEFLVSFYNNEISEKSEIFDDQFSVERPDGSNFTLKIRSTKLEDSAMYFCASENLGLAGAQQYFGPGTRLTVT.

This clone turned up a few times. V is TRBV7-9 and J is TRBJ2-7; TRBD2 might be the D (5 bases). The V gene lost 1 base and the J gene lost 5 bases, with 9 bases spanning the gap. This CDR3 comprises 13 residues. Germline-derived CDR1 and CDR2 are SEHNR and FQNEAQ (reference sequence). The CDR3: CASSLVSVDEQYF. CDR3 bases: TGTGCCAGCAGCTTAGTTAGCGTGGACGAGCAGTACTTC.

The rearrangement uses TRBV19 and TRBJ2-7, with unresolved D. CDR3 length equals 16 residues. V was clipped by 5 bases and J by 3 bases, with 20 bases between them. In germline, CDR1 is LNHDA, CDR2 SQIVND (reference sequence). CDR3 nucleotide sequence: TGTGCCAGTAGTCCCATGAAGCAGCTGGGGATCTACGAGCAGTACTTC. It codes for CASSPMKQLGIYEQYF. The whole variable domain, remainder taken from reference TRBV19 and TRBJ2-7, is DGGITQSPKYLFRKEGQNVTLSCEQNLNHDAMYWYRQDPGQGLRLIYYSQIVNDFQKGDIAEGYSVSREKKESFPLTVTSAQKNPTAFYLCASSPMKQLGIYEQYFGPGTRLTVT.

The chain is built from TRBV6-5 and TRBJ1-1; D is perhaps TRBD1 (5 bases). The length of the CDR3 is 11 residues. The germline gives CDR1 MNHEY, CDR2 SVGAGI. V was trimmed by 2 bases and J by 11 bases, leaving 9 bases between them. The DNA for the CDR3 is TGTGCCAGCAGTTACAAGGGGTTCGCTTTCTTT. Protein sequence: CASSYKGFAFF.

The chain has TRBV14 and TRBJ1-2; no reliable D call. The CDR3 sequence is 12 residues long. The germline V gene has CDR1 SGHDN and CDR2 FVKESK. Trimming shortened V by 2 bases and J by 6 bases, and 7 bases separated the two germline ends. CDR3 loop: CASSQFIDGYTF. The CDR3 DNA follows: TGTGCCAGCAGCCAATTCATCGATGGCTACACCTTC.

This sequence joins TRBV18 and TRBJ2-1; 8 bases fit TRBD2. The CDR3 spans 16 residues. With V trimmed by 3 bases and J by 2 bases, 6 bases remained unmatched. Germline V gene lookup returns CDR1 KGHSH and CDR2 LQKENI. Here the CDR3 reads CASSPPGLVTYNEQFF. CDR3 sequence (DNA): TGTGCCAGCTCACCTCCGGGACTAGTCACCTACAATGAGCAGTTCTTC.

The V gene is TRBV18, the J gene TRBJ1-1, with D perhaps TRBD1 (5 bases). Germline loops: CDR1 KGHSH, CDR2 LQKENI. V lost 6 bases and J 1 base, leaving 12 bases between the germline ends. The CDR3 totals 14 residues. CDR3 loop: CASSLGHENTEAFF. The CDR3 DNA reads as TGTGCCAGCTCCCTTGGACACGAGAACACTGAAGCTTTCTTT.

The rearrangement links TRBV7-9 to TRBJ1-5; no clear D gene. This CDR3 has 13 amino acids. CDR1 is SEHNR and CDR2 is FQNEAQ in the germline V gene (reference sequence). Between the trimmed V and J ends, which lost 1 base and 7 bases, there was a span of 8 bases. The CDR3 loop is CASSLDRAQPQHF. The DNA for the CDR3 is TGTGCCAGCAGCTTAGATCGCGCGCAGCCCCAGCATTTT.

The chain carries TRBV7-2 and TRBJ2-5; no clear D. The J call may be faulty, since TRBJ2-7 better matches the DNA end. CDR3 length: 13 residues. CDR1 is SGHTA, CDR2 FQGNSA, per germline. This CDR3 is CASSLNRYYEQYF. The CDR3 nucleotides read TGTGCCAGCAGCTTAAACAGATACTACGAGCAGTACTTC.

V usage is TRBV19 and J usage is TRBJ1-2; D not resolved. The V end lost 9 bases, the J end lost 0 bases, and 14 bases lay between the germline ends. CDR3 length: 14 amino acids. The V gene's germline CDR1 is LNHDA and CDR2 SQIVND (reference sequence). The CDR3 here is CASGGLGANYGYTF. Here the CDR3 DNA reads TGTGCCAGCGGAGGACTGGGAGCTAACTATGGCTACACCTTC.

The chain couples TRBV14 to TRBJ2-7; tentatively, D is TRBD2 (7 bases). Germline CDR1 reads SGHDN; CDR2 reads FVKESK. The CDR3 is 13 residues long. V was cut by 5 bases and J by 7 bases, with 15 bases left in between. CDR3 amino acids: CASSKWGGREQYF. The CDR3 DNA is TGTGCCAGCAGCAAGTGGGGGGGGCGAGAGCAGTACTTC.

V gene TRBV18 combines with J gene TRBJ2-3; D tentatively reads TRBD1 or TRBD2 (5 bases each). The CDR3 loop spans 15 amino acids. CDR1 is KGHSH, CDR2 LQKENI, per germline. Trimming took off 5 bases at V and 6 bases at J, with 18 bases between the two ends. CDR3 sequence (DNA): TGTGCCAGCTCATTGGGACCGAGCGAATTGGATACGCAGTATTTT. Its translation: CASSLGPSELDTQYF.

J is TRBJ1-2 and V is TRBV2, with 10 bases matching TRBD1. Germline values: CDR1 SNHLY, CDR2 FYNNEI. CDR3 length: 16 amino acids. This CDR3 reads CGRVRDRGHLNYGYTF. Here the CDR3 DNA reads TGTGGTAGAGTCCGGGACAGGGGTCACCTTAACTATGGCTACACCTTC. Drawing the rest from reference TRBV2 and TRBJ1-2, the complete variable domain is EPEVTQTPSHQVTQMGQEVILRCVPISNHLYFYWYRQILGQKVEFLVSFYNNEISEKSEIFDDQFSVERPDGSNFTLKIRSTKLEDSAMYFCGRVRDRGHLNYGYTFGSGTRLTVV.

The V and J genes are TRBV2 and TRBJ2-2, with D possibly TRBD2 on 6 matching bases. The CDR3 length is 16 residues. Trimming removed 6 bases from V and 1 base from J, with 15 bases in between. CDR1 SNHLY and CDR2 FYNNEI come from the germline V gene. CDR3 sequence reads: CASRKMGGMNTGELFF. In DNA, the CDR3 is TGTGCCAGCAGAAAAATGGGGGGAATGAACACCGGGGAGCTGTTTTTT.

For the CDR3, the DNA is TGTGCCAGCAGCGAACAACCGGGGGCCGCGTACGAGCAGTACTTC. Encoded protein: CASSEQPGAAYEQYF. The chain uses TRBV9 and TRBJ2-7; D may be TRBD1 or TRBD2 (6 bases each). The CDR3 covers 15 residues. Germline-derived CDR1 and CDR2 are SGDLS and YYNGEE. With 3 bases removed from V and 4 bases from J, the gap between germline ends came to 17 bases.